This T cell receptor beta chain derives from a study of cytomegalovirus exposure and HLA in healthy donors. The ends lost 3 bases at V and 8 bases at J; junction bases unmatched: 9. The germline gives CDR1 SEHNR, CDR2 FQNEAQ (reference sequence). The CDR3 totals 15 residues. Both 60 Vbeta primers and 13 Jbeta primers went into the PCR. Repertoires were generated with immunoSEQ multiplex PCR, while TCRdb's copy carries only in-frame clones and drops some. This sample has some 110,000 clones, with roughly 70% found just once. Source material: PBMCs. The V call is TRBV7-9, the J call TRBJ1-1; 10 bases map to TRBD1. The sequence derives from a woman aged 30 to 39 in good health and CMV-seronegative. CDR3 loop: CASSFDGTGATEAFF. Written as DNA, the CDR3 is TGTGCCAGCAGCTTCGACGGGACAGGGGCGACCGAAGCTTTCTTT.